The present TCR beta chain was sequenced within a study of shared clonotypes between healthy human individuals. Deep was the level at which the assay was run. Sequenced by immunoSEQ multiplex PCR; TCRdb stores in-frame clones only, minus some. The sample shows roughly 810,000 clones, roughly 96% of them seen only once. CDR3 length equals 13 residues. The V end was cut by 5 bases, the J end by 0 bases, with 7 bases between. Germline assignment: CDR1 MNHEY and CDR2 SVGAGI. Naive CD8 populations comprised CD45RO-negative cells positively selected for CCR7, excluding terminally differentiated effector memory CD45RA+ cells.

This receptor was obtained from a man aged 25-40 years in good health. The chain recombines TRBV6-5 with TRBJ2-5, with a possible D match to TRBD1 (6 bases). The sample comprised naive CD8+ T cells sorted from blood. CDR3 in DNA: TGTGCCAGCAGTACAGGGTACCAAGAGACCCAGTACTTC. Amino acid sequence: CASSTGYQETQYF.